This T cell receptor beta chain was sequenced for a study of T cell responses to AZD1222 COVID-19 vaccine. Assay: immunoSEQ multiplex PCR; the TCRdb copy retains only in-frame clones and omits some. The data hold 150,000 to 200,000 clones, with around 92% observed a single time. Germline V gives CDR1 SGDLS, CDR2 YYNGEE. CDR3 length: 15 residues. The V and J ends lost 7 bases and 7 bases, in that order; junction bases with no gene match: 10. Remarks on this clone: Its cognate antigen is unknown.

Regarding the study as a whole: Nearly half of the spike-specific TCRs reportedly recognize variant regions that carry no mutations. Among the donors, most were white British and more were female, and clonal diversity was possibly underestimated.

This chain connects TRBV9 to TRBJ2-1; 11 nucleotides align to TRBD1. The receptor comes from an adult in good health. Sequences were derived from peripheral blood, sampled on day 0 of AZD1222 vaccination. CDR3 loop: CASSRAGTGGNEQFF. In DNA form, the CDR3 reads TGTGCCAGCTCGAGGGCCGGGACAGGGGGAAATGAGCAGTTCTTC.